Included here is one T cell receptor beta chain sequence, with context. In its sample, this clonotype was seen many times. The specificity of this receptor is unknown. No quality values exist for individual bases; no much larger clone is one base distant. The sample's time point label, decoded: persistent/refractory GD, antithyroid drugs over 5 years with positive TRAb. RNA was extracted from PBMCs in TRIzol for both TCR sequencing and RNA sequencing. The diagnosis of Graves' disease was made according to American Thyroid Association guidelines. The patients came from an endocrinology department in Xi'an, China. Each patient gave around 9 milliliters of peripheral blood, collected in an EDTA anticoagulant tube. Ficoll Paque Plus density gradient separation was used to isolate PBMCs, and no additional T cell sorting was done. An Agilent 2100 Bioanalyzer and agarose gel were used to assess RNA quality, and a NanoDrop 2000 was used to measure RNA concentration.

This entry belongs to a study of regulatory T cells in long-lasting Graves disease (dated by TCRdb to the early 2020s). With regard to the full study: Persistent Graves' disease meant more than 5 years of antithyroid drug treatment with TSH receptor autoantibodies that stayed positive. Peripheral blood TCR sequencing and RNA sequencing compared persistent Graves' disease patients with newly diagnosed Graves' disease patients. The study was registered as a clinical trial and conducted in China. A total of 33 samples were covered by TCR sequencing, comprising about 13 persistent and roughly 20 newly diagnosed Graves' disease patients. In the clinical cohort, patients with persistent Graves' disease had used antithyroid drugs for an average of around 10 years.

The junction carries 15 bases between V and J, which are trimmed by 3 bases and 5 bases respectively. The germline V gene yields SGHDT for CDR1 and YYEEEE for CDR2. The CDR3 measures 14 amino acids from cysteine to phenylalanine. The kept DNA is CDR3 alone, 42 bases in frame from the first base. Points the paper makes about the study in general: Persistent patients shared more public clonotypes among themselves (2,741) than newly diagnosed patients did (about 1,000). Sequencing and analysis were limited to the TCR beta chain. Compared with newly diagnosed patients, patients with persistent Graves' disease had lower TCR Shannon entropy and fewer highly expanded clones, which suggests clonal expansion. The study examined only peripheral blood because the primary lesion, thyroid tissue, could not be accessed. Preferential use of TRBV28, TRBJ1-2 and TRBJ2-5 was observed in persistent disease, whereas TRBV20-1 and TRBJ2-1 were favored in newly diagnosed disease. The small sample size was acknowledged by the authors as a limitation that may reduce accuracy.

Libraries came from multiplex PCR. The sample was run on an Illumina HiSeq 4000. TCR beta libraries were built with iRepertoire HTBI primers and Arm-PCR amplification of CDR3 regions. Before sequencing, the PCR products underwent gel purification. As for the authors' bioinformatics: Across samples, some 62 TRBV and roughly 13 TRBJ segments were identified and used for gene usage analysis of CDR3 amino acid clonotypes. Filtered high-quality paired reads were merged into contigs using COPE and FqMerger. BLAST was used to align contigs to IMGT TRBV, TRBD and TRBJ reference genes, and CDR3 was defined according to IMGT. Any clonotype with a frequency above 0.1% was counted as a highly expanded clone. Shannon entropy was used to measure repertoire diversity, and the Gini coefficient was used to measure V-J evenness. Clonotypes shared by more than one individual were considered public. TCRdb reprocessed the public reads (quality trimming at Q25 with fastp, clone calling with MiXCR) and kept in-frame beta chains. Every distinct CDR3 protein forms one entry, paired with its most common genes and DNA. The V and J calls shown here were made by TCRdb, not taken from the authors' results. This sample has hundreds of thousands of distinct CDR3 sequences in its table, and under 25% of those were observed once. The ten largest clonotypes hold roughly 20% of the sample.

This chain is built from TRBV5-6 and TRBJ2-7, with a tentative D gene TRBD1 over 5 matching bases. The sample in question was peripheral blood mononuclear cells (PBMCs), obtained when the disease was refractory, from a patient treated with antithyroid drugs. The sequence derives from a female donor with Graves disease. The CDR3 has the sequence CASSSPGQGDEQYF. The DNA sequence follows: TGTGCCAGCAGCTCCCCCGGGCAGGGTGACGAGCAGTACTTC.